This TCR beta chain was sequenced in a study of blood T cell repertoires in COVID-19. Overall study: PBMCs, B-cell-depleted T cells, or T cells were the source of the cDNA or gDNA that made up the material.

J lost 5 bases, V lost 2 bases, and 9 bases had no gene match. The CDR3 is 14 residues long. Germline loops: CDR1 GTSNPN, CDR2 SVGIG (reference sequence). Study processing details: Nucleated cell number was recorded as an estimate derived from reference gene primer amplification. TCRdb's table, derived via immunoSEQ multiplex PCR, lists solely in-frame clones and lacks some. From that table come the V and J calls and clone size; the DNA was used to work out D and trimming. The profile shows approximately 89,000 clones, around 92% of them singletons. V usage is TRBV30 and J usage is TRBJ2-7; 7 nucleotides agree with TRBD1. Sequenced material: peripheral blood. This TCR was sampled from a woman aged 55-75 years with active COVID-19. The CDR3 DNA sequence: TGTGCCTGGAGTATCCTGACAGGGATCAACGAGCAGTACTTC. This gives the protein CAWSILTGINEQYF.